These T cell receptor beta chains were read from a single sample in a study of blood T cell repertoires in COVID-19. Here immunoSEQ multiplex PCR was the method, and the copy in TCRdb shows in-frame clones only, minus some. There are roughly 180,000 clones in the sample; about 91% occur only once, and around 4% lies in the top ten. The sequenced sample was peripheral blood. The receptors here all came from a woman in her 30s with acute or convalescent COVID-19. Both conserved end residues are part of each CDR3. Each record gives: clone size, V gene, D gene, J gene, CDR3 protein, CDR3 DNA. The D gene is left open where the match is weak. Clone size, where shown, is once, few, many, or a class for clones that have expanded.

>NA|TRBV7-9|NA|TRBJ2-5
CASSFVETQYF
TGTGCCAGCAGCTTCGTAGAGACCCAGTACTTC
>NA|TRBV6-5|NA|TRBJ1-6
CASSYLRGGSPLHF
TGTGCCAGCAGTTACCTCAGGGGCGGCTCACCCCTCCACTTT
>NA|TRBV19|TRBD2|TRBJ2-3
CASSPQGLAGGADTQYF
TGTGCCAGCAGTCCCCAAGGACTAGCGGGAGGGGCAGATACGCAGTATTTT
>NA|TRBV6-5|NA|TRBJ1-2
CAAAGSSGYTF
TGTGCCGCGGCGGGTTCGAGTGGCTACACCTTC
>NA|TRBV5-5|TRBD2|TRBJ2-7
CASSLRGGNEQYF
TGTGCCAGCAGCCTACGGGGGGGCAACGAGCAGTACTTC
>NA|TRBV2|TRBD1|TRBJ2-5
CASSSDRQETQYF
TGTGCCAGCAGTTCGGACAGGCAAGAGACCCAGTACTTC
>NA|TRBV28|NA|TRBJ2-1
CAGHRAGGNEQFF
TGTGCCGGTCACCGGGCTGGCGGGAATGAGCAGTTCTTC
>NA|TRBV3-1/TRBV3-2|TRBD2|TRBJ2-3
CASSRLAGLGTQYF
TGTGCCAGCAGCCGACTAGCGGGATTGGGTACGCAGTATTTT
>NA|TRBV27|NA|TRBJ2-3
CASRHTSSTDTQYF
TGTGCCAGCCGTCATACATCTAGCACAGATACGCAGTATTTT
>NA|TRBV24-1|NA|TRBJ1-2
CATSDPRDPNYGYTF
TGTGCCACCAGTGATCCCCGGGATCCTAACTATGGCTACACCTTC
>NA|TRBV5-1|NA|TRBJ2-5
CASSLSTRMGETQYF
TGCGCCAGCAGCTTGTCTACTAGAATGGGAGAGACCCAGTACTTC
>NA|TRBV5-1|TRBD1|TRBJ1-6
CASSPSTGSSYNSPLHF
TGCGCCAGCAGCCCATCGACAGGGAGCTCCTATAATTCACCCCTCCACTTT
>once|TRBV30|NA|TRBJ1-2
CAWSVQANYGYTF
TGTGCCTGGAGTGTTCAGGCGAACTATGGCTACACCTTC
>NA|TRBV21-1|NA|TRBJ2-5
CASSSLPQEAQYF
TGTGCCAGCAGCAGCCTACCTCAAGAGGCCCAGTACTTC
>once|TRBV2|TRBD1|TRBJ2-3
CASSSQGGTDTQYF
TGTGCCAGCAGTTCACAGGGGGGCACAGATACGCAGTATTTT
>once|TRBV3-1/TRBV3-2|NA|TRBJ1-6
CASSLPPGGNSPLHF
TGTGCCAGCAGCCTCCCCCCCGGGGGGAATTCACCCCTCCACTTT
>NA|TRBV23-1|TRBD1|TRBJ1-6
CASSQSGQGKSPLHF
TGCGCCAGCAGTCAATCGGGACAGGGAAAATCACCCCTCCACTTT
>few|TRBV7-6|NA|TRBJ1-4
CASSSRAQGREKLFF
TGTGCCAGCAGCTCAAGGGCCCAGGGGAGAGAAAAACTGTTTTTT
>few|TRBV5-1|TRBD1|TRBJ1-4
CASSFVPGQGNEKLFF
TGCGCCAGCAGCTTTGTACCGGGACAGGGAAATGAAAAACTGTTTTTT
>NA|TRBV29-1|NA|TRBJ1-1
CSVLSPMNTEAFF
TGCAGCGTTCTCAGTCCCATGAACACTGAAGCTTTCTTT
>NA|TRBV27|NA|TRBJ1-1
CASSYFSNTEAFF
TGTGCCAGCAGTTATTTCTCGAACACTGAAGCTTTCTTT
>NA|TRBV28|NA|TRBJ1-2
CASSLTGHNYGYTF
TGTGCCAGCAGTCTAACGGGACACAACTATGGCTACACCTTC
>once|TRBV3-1/TRBV3-2|NA|TRBJ2-7
CASSQEIQGEQYF
TGTGCCAGCAGCCAAGAAATACAGGGCGAGCAGTACTTC
>NA|TRBV11-2|NA|TRBJ2-7
CASSQRQGRDEQYF
TGTGCCAGCAGCCAACGACAGGGGAGGGACGAGCAGTACTTC
>NA|TRBV3-1/TRBV3-2|TRBD2|TRBJ2-3
CASSQEGGSFTDTQYF
TGTGCCAGCAGCCAAGAAGGCGGGAGTTTTACAGATACGCAGTATTTT
>NA|TRBV30|TRBD1|TRBJ2-7
CAWKTGGESYEQYF
TGTGCCTGGAAGACAGGGGGCGAGTCCTACGAGCAGTACTTC
>NA|TRBV4-1|NA|TRBJ1-1
CASSLARGTEAFF
TGCGCCAGCAGCCTAGCAAGGGGCACTGAAGCTTTCTTT
>NA|TRBV5-5|NA|TRBJ2-3
CASSLGVGVGTQYF
TGTGCCAGCAGCTTGGGGGTCGGGGTCGGCACGCAGTATTTT
>NA|TRBV5-1|NA|TRBJ2-3
CASSLEFNTQYF
TGCGCCAGCAGCTTAGAGTTCAATACGCAGTATTTT
>NA|TRBV30|NA|TRBJ2-1
CAWSPRSDFQFF
TGTGCCTGGAGTCCTAGGTCGGACTTCCAGTTCTTC
>NA|TRBV2|NA|TRBJ1-2
CASGGYYGYTF
TGTGCCAGCGGCGGATACTATGGCTACACCTTC
>NA|TRBV5-1|NA|TRBJ1-4
CASSLSPPGLNEKLFF
TGCGCCAGCAGCTTGTCCCCGCCGGGTCTAAATGAAAAACTGTTTTTT
>few|TRBV7-9|NA|TRBJ2-2
CASSILFRTGELFF
TGTGCCAGCAGCATCCTGTTTCGTACCGGGGAGCTGTTTTTT
>few|TRBV24-1|TRBD1|TRBJ1-5
CATAQGGGGWQPQHF
TGTGCCACCGCACAAGGGGGCGGGGGGTGGCAGCCCCAGCATTTT
>NA|TRBV5-4|TRBD1|TRBJ1-2
CASSSTGVDYGYTF
TGTGCCAGCAGCTCGACAGGGGTTGACTATGGCTACACCTTC
>NA|TRBV7-9|TRBD2|TRBJ2-1
CASSLMSGSMEFF
TGTGCCAGCAGCTTAATGAGCGGGAGTATGGAGTTCTTC
>once|TRBV10-3|TRBD1|TRBJ1-3
CAIIGTARNTIYF
TGTGCCATCATTGGGACAGCTAGAAACACCATATATTTT
>once|TRBV6-6|NA|TRBJ1-6
CASSLFRDTHLSSYNSPLHF
TGTGCCAGCAGTCTTTTCAGGGACACCCACCTGAGCTCCTATAATTCACCCCTCCACTTT
>few|TRBV2|TRBD2|TRBJ2-5
CASSDSSGSGETQYF
TGTGCCAGCAGCGATTCTAGCGGGAGTGGAGAGACCCAGTACTTC
>NA|TRBV6-5|TRBD1|TRBJ1-2
CASSYFQTGGLPFF
TGTGCCAGCAGTTACTTTCAGACAGGGGGCTTACCTTTCTTC
>NA|TRBV3-1/TRBV3-2|NA|TRBJ1-1
CASSLQGGVTEAFF
TGTGCCAGCAGCCTGCAGGGTGGAGTTACTGAAGCTTTCTTT
>NA|TRBV27|TRBD2|TRBJ2-7
CASRWMTSGRLREQYF
TGTGCCAGCAGGTGGATGACTAGCGGGAGACTACGAGAGCAGTACTTC
>NA|TRBV28|TRBD2|TRBJ2-7
CASSLALAGRGEQYF
TGTGCCAGCAGTTTAGCTCTAGCGGGGCGTGGCGAGCAGTACTTC
>NA|TRBV2|NA|TRBJ1-5
CASSGQSSNQPQHF
TGTGCCAGCAGTGGACAGTCGAGTAATCAGCCCCAGCATTTT
>NA|TRBV29-1|TRBD2|TRBJ2-1
CSVAGTSAHEQFF
TGCAGCGTAGCCGGGACTAGCGCCCATGAGCAGTTCTTC
>NA|TRBV5-6|TRBD1|TRBJ2-3
CASSPLTGATDTQYF
TGTGCCAGCAGCCCCCTAACAGGGGCCACAGATACGCAGTATTTT
>NA|TRBV25-1|NA|TRBJ2-2
CASLSLRELFF
TGTGCCAGCCTCAGTCTGAGGGAGCTGTTTTTT
>once|TRBV10-2|NA|TRBJ2-2
CASREITGNTGELFF
TGCGCCAGCAGGGAAATAACAGGGAACACCGGGGAGCTGTTTTTT
>NA|TRBV3-1/TRBV3-2|TRBD1|TRBJ1-2
CASTQTGGYGYTF
TGTGCCAGCACCCAGACAGGGGGCTATGGCTACACCTTC
>NA|TRBV3-1/TRBV3-2|NA|TRBJ1-1
CASTAVRTEAFF
TGTGCCAGCACCGCAGTCCGCACTGAAGCTTTCTTT
>NA|TRBV10-3|NA|TRBJ2-1
CAISRGGQVDEQFF
TGTGCCATCAGTCGGGGAGGTCAAGTAGATGAGCAGTTCTTC
>NA|TRBV5-1|TRBD2|TRBJ2-2
CASSPPETSGSYNTGELFF
TGCGCCAGCAGCCCCCCCGAGACTAGCGGGAGTTATAACACCGGGGAGCTGTTTTTT
>NA|TRBV3-1/TRBV3-2|NA|TRBJ1-2
CASSHTRSDSYNYGYTF
TGTGCCAGCAGCCACACGAGGTCGGACTCTTATAACTATGGCTACACCTTC
>once|TRBV5-4|NA|TRBJ1-5
CASSLSAGRSYSNQPQHF
TGTGCCAGCAGCTTGTCGGCAGGGAGGTCTTATAGCAATCAGCCCCAGCATTTT
>NA|TRBV20-1|NA|TRBJ2-7
CSALLNEQYF
TGCAGTGCTCTACTTAACGAGCAGTACTTC